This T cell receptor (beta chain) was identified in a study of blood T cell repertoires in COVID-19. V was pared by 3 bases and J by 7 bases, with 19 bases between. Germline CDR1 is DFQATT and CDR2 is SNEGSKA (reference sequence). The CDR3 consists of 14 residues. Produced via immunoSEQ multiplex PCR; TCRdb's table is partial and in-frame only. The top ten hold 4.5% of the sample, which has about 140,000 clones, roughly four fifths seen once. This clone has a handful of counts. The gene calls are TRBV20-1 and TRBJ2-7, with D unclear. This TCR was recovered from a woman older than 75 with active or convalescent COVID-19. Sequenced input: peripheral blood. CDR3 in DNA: TGCAGTGCTAGTAAGTCAGAGGATCTGCGGGAGCAGTACTTC. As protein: CSASKSEDLREQYF.